Sequencing of this TCR beta chain was carried out in a study of blood T cell repertoires in COVID-19. Study-level information: From the United States, Italy and Spain came samples of acute and convalescent COVID-19. From T cells, B-cell-depleted T cells, or PBMCs came the material, which was cDNA or gDNA.

V was trimmed by 4 bases and J by 0 bases, leaving 10 bases between them. The germline V gene has CDR1 GTSNPN and CDR2 SVGIG (reference sequence). This CDR3 spans 14 amino acids. The authors' processing: For nucleated cells, counts were estimated from reference gene primer amplification. TCRdb's copy holds only in-frame clones and misses some; the assay was immunoSEQ multiplex PCR. D and trimming come from the DNA, and the V and J calls and clone size come from that table. The data show some 340,000 clones, around 85% seen once. The sequencing sample was made of peripheral blood. J is TRBJ1-5 and V is TRBV30; D not resolved. The source of this sequence is a woman under 30 with acute or convalescent COVID-19. CDR3 sequence (DNA): TGTGCCTGGAATGATCGGGGTAGCAATCAGCCCCAGCATTTT. Translation: CAWNDRGSNQPQHF.